Listed below are T cell receptor beta chains from one sample, sequenced in a study of shared clonotypes between healthy human individuals. Only in-frame clones appear in the TCRdb table, and some are missing; sequencing was by immunoSEQ multiplex PCR. The sample holds some 2,100,000 clones; approximately 94% are singletons and the top ten take 0.1% to 0.15%. Sequenced sample: naive CD4+ T cells sorted from blood. Receptor source: a man aged 18 to 30 in good health. Each CDR3 is given with its conserved first and last residue. The D gene is left open where the match is weak. Clone size is shown for a subset of rows, as once, few, many or a class of expanded clone.

j_call clone_size cdr3_length v_call d_call cdr3_aa cdr3_nt
TRBJ1-1 NA 13 TRBV5-1 NA CASSHSGNTEAFF TGCGCCAGCAGCCACAGTGGGAACACTGAAGCTTTCTTT
TRBJ2-7 NA 15 TRBV14 TRBD1 CASSLYRTGIHEQYF TGTGCCAGCAGCCTATACCGGACAGGGATCCACGAGCAGTACTTC
TRBJ2-1 few 16 TRBV6-5 TRBD2 CASSYPGLAGANEQFF TGTGCCAGCAGTTACCCGGGACTAGCGGGAGCCAATGAGCAGTTCTTC
TRBJ2-7 NA 16 TRBV5-5 NA CASSLRAVGPNDEQYF TGTGCCAGCAGCTTGCGAGCGGTCGGTCCCAATGACGAGCAGTACTTC
TRBJ2-6 once 14 TRBV5-1 TRBD1 CASSAQGAANVLTF TGCGCCAGCAGCGCTCAGGGGGCCGCCAACGTCCTGACTTTC
TRBJ2-5 NA 14 TRBV5-1 TRBD2 CASSISGRRETQYF TGCGCCAGCAGCATTAGCGGGAGGCGCGAGACCCAGTACTTC
TRBJ2-5 NA 12 TRBV29-1 NA CSVEEGQETQYF TGCAGCGTTGAGGAGGGCCAAGAGACCCAGTACTTC
TRBJ1-6 NA 15 TRBV4-2 TRBD1 CASSGRQGVGSPLHF TGTGCCAGCAGCGGGCGACAGGGGGTAGGGTCACCCCTCCACTTT
TRBJ1-5 NA 13 TRBV12-5 TRBD1 CASGLGQGQPQHF TGTGCTAGTGGTTTGGGACAGGGCCAGCCCCAGCATTTT
TRBJ2-3 NA 16 TRBV5-1 NA CASSLDEDWRADTQYF TGCGCCAGCAGCTTGGACGAGGATTGGAGGGCAGATACGCAGTATTTT
TRBJ2-7 NA 13 TRBV15 NA CATSRDLGGEQYF TGTGCCACCAGCAGAGATTTGGGGGGCGAGCAGTACTTC
TRBJ1-1 NA 18 TRBV21-1 NA CASSHRTRLPAMNTEAFF TGTGCCAGCAGCCACAGGACCCGCCTCCCCGCTATGAACACTGAAGCTTTCTTT